Listed below are T cell receptor beta chains from one sample, sequenced in a study of shared clonotypes between healthy human individuals. Sequencing used immunoSEQ multiplex PCR; TCRdb keeps in-frame clones, though not all of them. The repertoire has hundreds of thousands of clones, about 95% of them found once; the top ten carry roughly 0.12%. The material sequenced was naive CD8+ T cells sorted from blood. Receptor source: a woman in her twenties or thirties in good health. Each CDR3 is given with its conserved first and last residue. D genes are given only for firm matches. Where a row states a size, it is once, few, many or the class of an expanded clone; other rows omit it.

>.|TRBV2|TRBJ2-2|TRBD2
CARAGTNTGELFF
TGTGCCAGAGCGGGAACGAACACCGGGGAGCTGTTTTTT
>.|TRBV7-9|TRBJ2-1|.
CASSYFSSATHNEQFF
TGTGCCAGCAGCTACTTCAGTAGCGCGACCCACAATGAGCAGTTCTTC
>.|TRBV5-6|TRBJ2-3|.
CASSFNLGTDTQYF
TGTGCCAGCAGCTTTAATTTGGGAACAGATACGCAGTATTTT
>.|TRBV5-3|TRBJ2-5|TRBD2
CARSLSSGSSSGCQETQYF
TGTGCCAGAAGCTTGTCTAGCGGGAGTAGTAGTGGATGCCAAGAGACCCAGTACTTC
>.|TRBV10-3|TRBJ2-1|TRBD2
CAISALLAGDEQFF
TGTGCCATCAGTGCTTTACTAGCGGGAGATGAGCAGTTCTTC
>.|TRBV27|TRBJ2-1|.
CASSSLASGNEQFF
TGTGCCAGCAGTTCGCTAGCTTCGGGCAATGAGCAGTTCTTC
>.|TRBV6-6|TRBJ1-1|.
CASSPWGGEDTEAFF
TGTGCCAGCAGTCCATGGGGAGGGGAGGACACTGAAGCTTTCTTT
>.|TRBV5-4|TRBJ2-7|.
CASSLVARVQEQYF
TGTGCCAGCAGCTTAGTGGCCAGAGTCCAGGAGCAGTACTTC
>.|TRBV7-9|TRBJ2-5|.
CASSPSRNEETQYF
TGTGCCAGCAGCCCCAGCCGCAACGAGGAGACCCAGTACTTC
>.|TRBV28|TRBJ1-5|TRBD1
CASSLGQGAIQPQHF
TGTGCCAGCAGTTTGGGGCAGGGGGCGATTCAGCCCCAGCATTTT
>.|TRBV4-1|TRBJ2-2|.
CASSQAGAGELFF
TGCGCCAGCAGCCAAGCGGGTGCCGGGGAGCTGTTTTTT
>.|TRBV6-5|TRBJ1-5|.
CATQGRGNQPQHF
TGTGCCACCCAGGGTAGGGGCAATCAGCCCCAGCATTTT
>.|TRBV13|TRBJ2-2|TRBD2
CATPGTSGSGELFF
TGTGCCACTCCCGGGACTAGCGGTTCCGGGGAGCTGTTTTTT
>.|TRBV4-1|TRBJ2-1|.
CASSQRAGSNEQFF
TGCGCCAGCAGCCAAAGGGCCGGCTCCAATGAGCAGTTCTTC
>.|TRBV2|TRBJ2-7|TRBD1
CASSPSSGQGYEQYF
TGTGCCAGCAGTCCCTCTTCGGGACAGGGATACGAGCAGTACTTC
>.|TRBV7-8|TRBJ2-7|TRBD2
CASNIAGSSYEQYF
TGTGCCAGCAACATAGCGGGTAGCTCCTACGAGCAGTACTTC
>.|TRBV2|TRBJ1-3|TRBD1
CASSSDRGTGNTIYF
TGTGCCAGCAGTTCGGACAGGGGTACTGGAAACACCATATATTTT
>.|TRBV28|TRBJ2-7|.
CASRRYTEGAYEQYF
TGTGCCAGCAGGCGGTATACCGAGGGGGCCTACGAGCAGTACTTC
>.|TRBV5-5|TRBJ2-7|.
CASSSDLLDEQYF
TGTGCCAGCAGTTCTGATCTGCTGGACGAGCAGTACTTC
>once|TRBV6-6|TRBJ1-4|.
CASSSSNEKLFF
TGTGCCAGCAGTAGCTCTAATGAAAAACTGTTTTTT